This T cell receptor (beta chain) comes out of a study of cytomegalovirus exposure and HLA in healthy donors. The wider study: There were a few hundred genotyped donors. Of these, about 81% fell in the genetic ancestry cluster associated with self-reported Caucasian donors.

Participants comprised healthy donors of bone marrow. Nominally healthy donors provided the samples, though records likely missed some immune exposures. As to this clone: The antigen is undetermined.

The study ran its PCR with 60 Vbeta and 13 Jbeta primers. Assay used: immunoSEQ multiplex PCR; TCRdb lists only in-frame clones, some missing. The table shows approximately 190,000 clones, with about 84% occurring only once. Looked up from germline, CDR1 is SGHVS and CDR2 is FNYEAQ. The CDR3 consists of 17 residues. After removal of 5 bases from V and 0 bases from J, the junction contained 11 bases not matched to a gene. Whole-study findings and limits: In a later analysis, parvovirus B19, influenza, CMV and Epstein-Barr virus appeared linked to several top co-occurrence clusters.

The sequencing sample was made of PBMCs. The clonotype was recovered from a man in his forties or fifties in good health and CMV-seronegative. The chain links TRBV7-6 to TRBJ1-1, with 8 bases lining up with TRBD1. CDR3 region: CASSLNRDRTLNTEAFF. The CDR3 coding sequence is TGTGCCAGCAGCCTAAATCGGGACAGGACATTGAACACTGAAGCTTTCTTT.